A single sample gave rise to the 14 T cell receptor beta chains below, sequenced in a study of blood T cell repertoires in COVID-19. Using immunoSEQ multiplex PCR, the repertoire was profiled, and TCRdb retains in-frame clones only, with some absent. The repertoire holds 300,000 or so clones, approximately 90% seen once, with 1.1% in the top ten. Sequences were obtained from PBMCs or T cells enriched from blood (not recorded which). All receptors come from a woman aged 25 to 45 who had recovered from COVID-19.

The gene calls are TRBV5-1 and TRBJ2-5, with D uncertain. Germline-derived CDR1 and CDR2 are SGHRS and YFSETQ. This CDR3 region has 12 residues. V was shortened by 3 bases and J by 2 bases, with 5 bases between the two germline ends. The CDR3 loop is CASSSTQETQYF. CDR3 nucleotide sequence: TGCGCCAGCAGCTCCACACAAGAGACCCAGTACTTC.

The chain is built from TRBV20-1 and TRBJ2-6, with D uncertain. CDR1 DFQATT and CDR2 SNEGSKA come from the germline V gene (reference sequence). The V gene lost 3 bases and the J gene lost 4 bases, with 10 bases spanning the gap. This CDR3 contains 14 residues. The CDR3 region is CSASRGGGANVLTF. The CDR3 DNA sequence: TGCAGTGCTAGTAGAGGTGGCGGGGCCAACGTCCTGACTTTC.

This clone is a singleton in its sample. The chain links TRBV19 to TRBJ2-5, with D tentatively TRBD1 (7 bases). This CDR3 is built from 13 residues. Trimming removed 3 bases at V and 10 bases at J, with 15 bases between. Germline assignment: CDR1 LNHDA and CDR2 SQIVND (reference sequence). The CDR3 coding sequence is TGTGCCAGTAGTATCTTGGAGGGGGCGGACCAGTACTTC. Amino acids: CASSILEGADQYF.

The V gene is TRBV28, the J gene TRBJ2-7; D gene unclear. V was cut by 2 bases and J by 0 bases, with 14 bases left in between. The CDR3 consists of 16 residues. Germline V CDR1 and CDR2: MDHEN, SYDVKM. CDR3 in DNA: TGTGCCAGCAGTTTAATGTTGGGCGTAACCTCCTACGAGCAGTACTTC. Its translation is CASSLMLGVTSYEQYF. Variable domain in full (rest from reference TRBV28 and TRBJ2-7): DVKVTQSSRYLVKRTGEKVFLECVQDMDHENMFWYRQDPGLGLRLIYFSYDVKMKEKGDIPEGYSVSREKKERFSLILESASTNQTSMYLCASSLMLGVTSYEQYFGPGTRLTVT.

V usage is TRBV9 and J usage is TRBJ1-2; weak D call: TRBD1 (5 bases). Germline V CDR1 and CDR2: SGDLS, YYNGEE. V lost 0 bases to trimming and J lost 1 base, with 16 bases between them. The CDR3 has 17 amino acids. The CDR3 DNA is TGTGCCAGCAGCGTAGGCTTAGGGGCCTATAATAACTATGGCTACACCTTC. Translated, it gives CASSVGLGAYNNYGYTF.

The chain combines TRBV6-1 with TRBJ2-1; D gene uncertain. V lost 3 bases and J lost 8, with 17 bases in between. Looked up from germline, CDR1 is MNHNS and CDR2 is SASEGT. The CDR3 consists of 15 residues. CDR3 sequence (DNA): TGTGCCAGCAGTGAGAGGCTAGATCTGATATATGAGCAGTTCTTC. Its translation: CASSERLDLIYEQFF.

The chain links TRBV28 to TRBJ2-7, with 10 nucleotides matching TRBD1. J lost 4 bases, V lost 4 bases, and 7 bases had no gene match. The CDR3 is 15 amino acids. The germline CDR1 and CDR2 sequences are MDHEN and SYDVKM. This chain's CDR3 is CASSSYGTGAYEQYF. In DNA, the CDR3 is TGTGCCAGCAGTTCATACGGGACAGGGGCGTACGAGCAGTACTTC. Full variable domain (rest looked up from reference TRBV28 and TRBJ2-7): DVKVTQSSRYLVKRTGEKVFLECVQDMDHENMFWYRQDPGLGLRLIYFSYDVKMKEKGDIPEGYSVSREKKERFSLILESASTNQTSMYLCASSSYGTGAYEQYFGPGTRLTVT.

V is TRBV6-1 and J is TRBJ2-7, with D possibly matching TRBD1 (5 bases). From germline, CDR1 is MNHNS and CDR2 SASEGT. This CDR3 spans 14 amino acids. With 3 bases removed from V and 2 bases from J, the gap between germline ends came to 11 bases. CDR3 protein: CASSEGRITYEQYF. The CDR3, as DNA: TGTGCCAGCAGTGAGGGGCGGATTACCTACGAGCAGTACTTC.

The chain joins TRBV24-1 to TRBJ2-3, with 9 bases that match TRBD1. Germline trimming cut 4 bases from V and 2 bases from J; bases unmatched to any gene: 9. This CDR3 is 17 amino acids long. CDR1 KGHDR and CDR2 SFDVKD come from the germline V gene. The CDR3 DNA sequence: TGTGCCACCAGTGACCCCGGGACAGGGAGTTACACAGATACGCAGTATTTT. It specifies CATSDPGTGSYTDTQYF.

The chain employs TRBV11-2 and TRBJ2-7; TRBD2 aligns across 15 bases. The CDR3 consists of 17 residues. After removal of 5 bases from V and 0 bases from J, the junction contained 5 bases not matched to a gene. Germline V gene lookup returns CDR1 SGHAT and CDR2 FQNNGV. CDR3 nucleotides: TGTGCCAGCAGCCCAGGGACTAGCGGGAGGCACTCCTACGAGCAGTACTTC. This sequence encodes CASSPGTSGRHSYEQYF.

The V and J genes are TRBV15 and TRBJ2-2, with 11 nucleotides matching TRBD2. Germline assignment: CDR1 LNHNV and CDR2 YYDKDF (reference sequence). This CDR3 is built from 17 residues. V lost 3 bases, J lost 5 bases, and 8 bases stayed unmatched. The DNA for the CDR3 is TGTGCCACCAGCAGGGCGACTAGCGGGACGGCAACCGGGGAGCTGTTTTTT. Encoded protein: CATSRATSGTATGELFF.

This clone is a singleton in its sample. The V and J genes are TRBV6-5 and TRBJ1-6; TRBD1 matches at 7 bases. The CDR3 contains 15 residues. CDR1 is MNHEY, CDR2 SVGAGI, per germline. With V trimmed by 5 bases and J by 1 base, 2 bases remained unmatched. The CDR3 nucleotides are TGTGCCAGCAGTCGACAGGGTTCCTATAATTCACCCCTCCACTTT. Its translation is CASSRQGSYNSPLHF.

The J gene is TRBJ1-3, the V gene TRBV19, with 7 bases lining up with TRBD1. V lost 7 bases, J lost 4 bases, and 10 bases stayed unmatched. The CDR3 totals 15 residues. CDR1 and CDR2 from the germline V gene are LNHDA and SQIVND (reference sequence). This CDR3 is CASNQNRGPGNTIYF. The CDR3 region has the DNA TGTGCCAGTAACCAAAACAGGGGCCCGGGAAACACCATATATTTT.

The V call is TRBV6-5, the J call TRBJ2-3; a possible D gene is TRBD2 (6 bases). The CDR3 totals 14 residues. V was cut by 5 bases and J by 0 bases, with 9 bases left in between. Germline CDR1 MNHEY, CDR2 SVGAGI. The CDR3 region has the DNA TGTGCCAGCAGTAATCTAGCGAGCACAGATACGCAGTATTTT. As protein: CASSNLASTDTQYF.